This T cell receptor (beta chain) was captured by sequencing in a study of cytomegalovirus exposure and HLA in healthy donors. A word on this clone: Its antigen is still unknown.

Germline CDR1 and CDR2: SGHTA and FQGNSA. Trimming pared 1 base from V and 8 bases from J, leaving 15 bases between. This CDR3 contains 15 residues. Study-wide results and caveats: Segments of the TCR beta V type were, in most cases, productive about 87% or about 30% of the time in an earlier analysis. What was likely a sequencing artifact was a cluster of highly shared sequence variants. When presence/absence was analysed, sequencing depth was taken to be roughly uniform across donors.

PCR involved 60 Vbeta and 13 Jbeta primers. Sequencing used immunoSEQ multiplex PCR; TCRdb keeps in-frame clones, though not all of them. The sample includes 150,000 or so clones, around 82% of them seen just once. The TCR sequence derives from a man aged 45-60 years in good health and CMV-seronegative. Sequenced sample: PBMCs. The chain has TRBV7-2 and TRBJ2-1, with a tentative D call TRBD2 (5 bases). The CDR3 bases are TGTGCCAGCAGCTTAGGACTATTGCGGTGGGATGAGCAGTTCTTC. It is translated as CASSLGLLRWDEQFF.